One sample yielded the 12 T cell receptor beta chains listed below, sequenced in a study of shared clonotypes between healthy human individuals. Some clones are missing from TCRdb's copy, which holds only in-frame ones; the method was immunoSEQ multiplex PCR. The sample gives about 2.1 million clones, roughly 91% of which show up once; around 1.7% is in the top ten. Naive CD8 cells lacked CD45RO, underwent positive selection for CCR7 and left out terminally differentiated effector memory CD45RA+ cells. Sequencing was done on a sample of naive CD8+ T cells from PBMCs. These receptors were collected from a man between 18 and 35 years old in good health. Some clones in this sample may be carry-over from other donors' samples.

This clone was detected only once. This chain connects TRBV30 to TRBJ2-6; 10 bases are shared with TRBD1. The trim removed 4 bases at V and 2 bases at J, leaving 8 bases unmatched. The CDR3 length is 17 residues. Germline V CDR1 and CDR2: GTSNPN, SVGIG (reference sequence). The CDR3 protein is CAWNRDRGIAGANVLTF. In nucleotides, the CDR3 is TGTGCCTGGAACCGGGACAGGGGAATAGCTGGGGCCAACGTCCTGACTTTC.

The V and J genes are TRBV9 and TRBJ2-5; a possible D gene is TRBD1 (5 bases). The CDR3 sequence is 15 residues long. Germline V gene lookup returns CDR1 SGDLS and CDR2 YYNGEE. V lost 4 bases to trimming and J lost 5 bases, with 18 bases between them. Here the CDR3 DNA reads TGTGCCAGCAGCCCAAGACAGAGGATGATTGAGACCCAGTACTTC. Translated, it gives CASSPRQRMIETQYF.

This chain links TRBV29-1 with TRBJ1-2, with D possibly TRBD1 on 6 matching bases. The CDR3 covers 14 residues. Per the germline V gene, CDR1 is SQVTM and CDR2 is ANQGSEA. Trimming removed 7 bases from V and 5 bases from J, with 20 bases in between. The CDR3 protein is CSAPVGGLGYGYTF. Written as DNA, the CDR3 is TGCAGCGCCCCAGTCGGGGGCTTAGGTTATGGCTACACCTTC. Full variable domain (outside the CDR3, taken from reference TRBV29-1 and TRBJ1-2): SAVISQKPSRDICQRGTSLTIQCQVDSQVTMMFWYRQQPGQSLTLIATANQGSEATYESGFVIDKFPISRPNLTFSTLTVSNMSPEDSSIYLCSAPVGGLGYGYTFGSGTRLTVV.

The CDR3 spells CASSADRGFTGELFF. CDR3 in DNA: TGCGCCAGCAGCGCGGACAGGGGTTTCACCGGGGAGCTGTTTTTT. The V and J genes are TRBV5-1 and TRBJ2-2, with 9 bases that match TRBD1. The CDR3 is 15 residues long. Losses at the gene ends were 4 bases for V and 4 bases for J; bases not matched to a gene: 5. Germline V CDR1 and CDR2: SGHRS, YFSETQ. Looking up the rest from reference TRBV5-1 and TRBJ2-2 gives the full variable domain: KAGVTQTPRYLIKTRGQQVTLSCSPISGHRSVSWYQQTPGQGLQFLFEYFSETQRNKGNFPGRFSGRQFSNSRSEMNVSTLELGDSALYLCASSADRGFTGELFFGEGSRLTVL.

The chain has TRBV5-4 and TRBJ2-7; tentatively, D is TRBD2 (5 bases). Trimming shortened V by 0 bases and J by 0 bases, and 7 bases separated the two germline ends. Looked up from germline, CDR1 is SGHNT and CDR2 is YYREEE (reference sequence). The CDR3 contains 14 residues. In DNA form, the CDR3 reads TGTGCCAGCAGCTTGGAGGACTCCTCCTACGAGCAGTACTTC. This codes for CASSLEDSSYEQYF.

J is TRBJ2-3 and V is TRBV7-9; 7 bases map to TRBD1. The germline V gene has CDR1 SEHNR and CDR2 FQNEAQ (reference sequence). V lost 3 bases, J lost 3 bases, and 6 bases stayed unmatched. This CDR3 is 15 amino acids long. The CDR3 here is CASSFRQGGTDTQYF. The CDR3 DNA is TGTGCCAGCAGCTTCCGACAGGGTGGGACAGATACGCAGTATTTT.

This chain uses TRBV4-3 with TRBJ2-3, with 10 nucleotides matching TRBD2. Losses at the gene ends were 0 bases for V and 4 bases for J; bases not matched to a gene: 4. This CDR3 is built from 16 residues. Germline CDR1 LGHNA, CDR2 YSLEER. This chain's CDR3 is CASSQDPSGSPDTQYF. CDR3 in DNA: TGCGCCAGCAGCCAAGACCCTAGCGGGAGCCCAGATACGCAGTATTTT.

The chain links TRBV7-9 to TRBJ2-7; 9 bases are a match to TRBD2. CDR1 is SEHNR, CDR2 FQNEAQ, per germline (reference sequence). J lost 5 bases, V lost 2 bases, and 4 bases had no gene match. The CDR3 consists of 14 residues. The CDR3 nucleotides are TGTGCCAGCAGCTTAAAAGCGGGAGGCCACGAGCAGTACTTC. Its translation is CASSLKAGGHEQYF.

The chain is built from TRBV29-1 and TRBJ1-2, with TRBD1 as a possible D gene (6 bases). CDR1 and CDR2 from the germline V gene are SQVTM and ANQGSEA. The CDR3 is made up of 13 amino acids. V lost 5 bases, J lost 5 bases, and 15 bases lay in between. This CDR3 is CSVFTGNYYGYTF. CDR3 nucleotide sequence: TGCAGCGTTTTCACAGGGAACTATTATGGCTACACCTTC.

J is TRBJ2-5 and V is TRBV27, with D perhaps TRBD2 (5 bases). Germline V gene lookup returns CDR1 MNHEY and CDR2 SMNVEV (reference sequence). Trimming removed 5 bases from V and 5 bases from J, with 18 bases in between. The CDR3 loop spans 15 amino acids. The CDR3 protein is CASSAYGEGVETQYF. The DNA for the CDR3 is TGTGCCAGCAGTGCCTACGGAGAGGGTGTGGAGACCCAGTACTTC.

The rearrangement uses TRBV27 and TRBJ1-1; tentative D call: TRBD1 (6 bases). Trimming took 2 bases from V and 3 from J, leaving 10 bases between them. The CDR3 runs to 14 residues. Germline CDR1 MNHEY, CDR2 SMNVEV (reference sequence). This CDR3 is CASSLQGLHTEAFF. CDR3 coding DNA: TGTGCCAGCAGTTTACAGGGGTTGCACACTGAAGCTTTCTTT.

V gene TRBV11-2 combines with J gene TRBJ2-2, with D unresolved. The CDR3 consists of 13 residues. Germline CDR1 and CDR2: SGHAT and FQNNGV. Trimming stripped 4 bases from V and 9 bases from J, with 12 bases between. In DNA form, the CDR3 reads TGTGCCAGCAGCTCAGAGGAAGTAAGGGAGCTGTTTTTT. Protein: CASSSEEVRELFF.